A selection of T cell receptor beta chains follows, all from one sample in a study of graft-versus-host responses after intestinal transplantation. Their recognized antigens are unknown. Only in-frame clones appear in the TCRdb table, and some are missing; sequencing was by immunoSEQ multiplex PCR. The table records 50,000 or so clones, 92% of them present only once. The starting material was unstimulated CD4+ T cells sorted from spleen or lymph node cells, obtained before transplant. The receptors stem from a human donor who was the organ donor for an intestinal transplant. CDR3s include the opening cysteine and the closing phenylalanine or tryptophan. D genes are given only for firm matches. Clone size appears in some rows only: once, few, many, or a class for an expanded clone.

V gene: TRBV29-1; J gene: TRBJ1-1; D gene: -; clone size: -; CDR3 protein: CSVDKGDRTEAFF; CDR3 DNA: TGCAGCGTTGACAAGGGGGACCGCACTGAAGCTTTCTTT
V gene: TRBV5-6; J gene: TRBJ2-6; D gene: -; clone size: few; CDR3 protein: CASQILYLSGANVLTF; CDR3 DNA: TGTGCCAGTCAAATTCTATACCTCTCTGGGGCCAACGTCCTGACTTTC
V gene: TRBV7-6; J gene: TRBJ2-3; D gene: -; clone size: -; CDR3 protein: CASSLGMTDTQYF; CDR3 DNA: TGTGCCAGCAGCTTAGGGATGACAGATACGCAGTATTTT
V gene: TRBV9; J gene: TRBJ2-2; D gene: TRBD2; clone size: -; CDR3 protein: CASSASGRGGDTGELFF; CDR3 DNA: TGTGCCAGCAGCGCTAGCGGTCGGGGAGGAGACACCGGGGAGCTGTTTTTT
V gene: TRBV28; J gene: TRBJ1-5; D gene: -; clone size: -; CDR3 protein: CASSLDQPQHF; CDR3 DNA: TGTGCCAGCAGTTTAGATCAGCCCCAGCATTTT
V gene: TRBV28; J gene: TRBJ1-2; D gene: -; clone size: -; CDR3 protein: CASSFRGRYGYTF; CDR3 DNA: TGTGCCAGCAGTTTTCGGGGCCGATATGGCTACACCTTC
V gene: TRBV7-2; J gene: TRBJ2-3; D gene: -; clone size: -; CDR3 protein: CASSFGVADTQYF; CDR3 DNA: TGTGCCAGCAGCTTCGGGGTGGCAGATACGCAGTATTTT
V gene: TRBV2; J gene: TRBJ1-3; D gene: -; clone size: -; CDR3 protein: CASSEQGRFSGNTIYF; CDR3 DNA: TGTGCCAGCAGTGAACAGGGACGATTCTCTGGAAACACCATATATTTT
V gene: TRBV7-7; J gene: TRBJ1-3; D gene: -; clone size: -; CDR3 protein: CASKGAGNTIYF; CDR3 DNA: TGTGCCAGCAAGGGGGCTGGAAACACCATATATTTT
V gene: TRBV4-3; J gene: TRBJ2-7; D gene: TRBD1; clone size: -; CDR3 protein: CASSQGTGTYEQYF; CDR3 DNA: TGCGCCAGCAGCCAAGGGACAGGGACCTACGAGCAGTACTTC
V gene: TRBV29-1; J gene: TRBJ2-7; D gene: -; clone size: -; CDR3 protein: CSVVGGRVGTALYEQYF; CDR3 DNA: TGCAGCGTTGTGGGAGGACGAGTTGGGACAGCCCTCTACGAGCAGTACTTC
V gene: TRBV19; J gene: TRBJ2-1; D gene: TRBD2; clone size: -; CDR3 protein: CASSTAGGLYNEQFF; CDR3 DNA: TGTGCCAGTAGTACAGCGGGAGGGCTATACAATGAGCAGTTCTTC
V gene: TRBV19; J gene: TRBJ2-7; D gene: -; clone size: -; CDR3 protein: CASSMGTTYEQYF; CDR3 DNA: TGTGCCAGTAGTATGGGGACAACCTACGAGCAGTACTTC
V gene: TRBV14; J gene: TRBJ1-1; D gene: -; clone size: -; CDR3 protein: CASSQLATVEAFF; CDR3 DNA: TGTGCCAGCAGCCAACTCGCGACAGTCGAAGCTTTCTTT
V gene: TRBV6-6; J gene: TRBJ1-4; D gene: TRBD1; clone size: -; CDR3 protein: CASSATGSIAKLFF; CDR3 DNA: TGTGCCAGCAGTGCGACAGGGTCTATAGCAAAACTGTTTTTT
V gene: TRBV21-1; J gene: TRBJ2-7; D gene: -; clone size: -; CDR3 protein: CASSKGASGVPYEQYF; CDR3 DNA: TGTGCCAGCAGCAAGGGGGCTAGCGGGGTTCCCTACGAGCAGTACTTC
V gene: TRBV2; J gene: TRBJ2-2; D gene: -; clone size: -; CDR3 protein: CASSEQNTGELFF; CDR3 DNA: TGTGCCAGCAGTGAACAGAACACCGGGGAGCTGTTTTTT
V gene: TRBV7-6; J gene: TRBJ2-7; D gene: -; clone size: -; CDR3 protein: CASSLGWEASRGSIGEQYF; CDR3 DNA: TGTGCCAGCAGCTTAGGGTGGGAGGCCAGTAGGGGTTCGATCGGCGAGCAGTACTTC
V gene: TRBV7-8; J gene: TRBJ1-2; D gene: -; clone size: -; CDR3 protein: CASSPGKDGYTF; CDR3 DNA: TGTGCCAGCAGCCCGGGGAAGGATGGCTACACCTTC
V gene: TRBV2; J gene: TRBJ2-2; D gene: TRBD1; clone size: -; CDR3 protein: CASIRDRGSGELFF; CDR3 DNA: TGTGCCAGCATTAGGGACAGGGGGTCCGGGGAGCTGTTTTTT
V gene: TRBV28; J gene: TRBJ1-5; D gene: TRBD1; clone size: -; CDR3 protein: CASSLRQGLGRGNQPQHF; CDR3 DNA: TGTGCCAGCAGTTTAAGACAGGGTCTAGGTCGCGGCAATCAGCCCCAGCATTTT
V gene: TRBV5-1; J gene: TRBJ1-1; D gene: -; clone size: -; CDR3 protein: CASSLALGAGGTEAFF; CDR3 DNA: TGCGCCAGCAGCTTGGCCCTTGGGGCGGGGGGAACTGAAGCTTTCTTT
V gene: TRBV23-1; J gene: TRBJ1-1; D gene: -; clone size: -; CDR3 protein: CASSQNRGAMAVVRAFF; CDR3 DNA: TGCGCCAGCAGTCAAAATCGGGGGGCGATGGCGGTGGTGAGAGCTTTCTTT
V gene: TRBV28; J gene: TRBJ2-7; D gene: TRBD1; clone size: -; CDR3 protein: CASSNRDRGGEQYF; CDR3 DNA: TGTGCCAGCAGTAACCGGGACAGGGGAGGCGAGCAGTACTTC
V gene: TRBV19; J gene: TRBJ1-1; D gene: -; clone size: -; CDR3 protein: CASSIARGATEAFF; CDR3 DNA: TGTGCCAGTAGTATCGCCAGGGGAGCCACTGAAGCTTTCTTT
V gene: TRBV28; J gene: TRBJ1-2; D gene: -; clone size: once; CDR3 protein: CASSPALSHFYGYTF; CDR3 DNA: TGTGCCAGCAGTCCCGCGTTGTCCCACTTCTATGGCTACACCTTC
V gene: TRBV27; J gene: TRBJ2-7; D gene: TRBD1; clone size: -; CDR3 protein: CASSLYWTGEYEQYF; CDR3 DNA: TGTGCCAGCAGTTTATACTGGACAGGGGAATACGAGCAGTACTTC